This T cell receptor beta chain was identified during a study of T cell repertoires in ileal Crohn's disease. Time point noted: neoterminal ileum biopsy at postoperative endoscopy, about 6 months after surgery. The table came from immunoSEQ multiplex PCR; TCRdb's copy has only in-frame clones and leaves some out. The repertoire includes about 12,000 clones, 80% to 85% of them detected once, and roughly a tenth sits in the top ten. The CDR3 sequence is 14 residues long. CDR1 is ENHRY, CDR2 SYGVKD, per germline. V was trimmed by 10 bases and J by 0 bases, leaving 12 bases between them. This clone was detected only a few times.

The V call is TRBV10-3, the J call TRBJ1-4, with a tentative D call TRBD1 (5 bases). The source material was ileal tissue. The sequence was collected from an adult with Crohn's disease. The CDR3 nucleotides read TGTGCCACCCGGGACTTAACAACTAATGAAAAACTGTTTTTT. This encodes CATRDLTTNEKLFF.